This T cell receptor (beta chain) came from a study of cytomegalovirus exposure and HLA in healthy donors. Amplification used 60 Vbeta primers and 13 Jbeta primers. Clones were sequenced by immunoSEQ multiplex PCR, and TCRdb holds only the in-frame ones, with some missing. This table holds roughly 140,000 clones, 60% to 85% found once. Germline lookup yields CDR1 GTSNPN and CDR2 SVGIG (reference sequence). Losses at the gene ends were 4 bases for V and 0 bases for J; bases not matched to a gene: 13. CDR3 length: 17 amino acids. This clonotype originated in a man aged 18 to 29 in good health and CMV-seronegative. The specimen was PBMCs. The V gene is TRBV30, the J gene TRBJ2-7, with TRBD2 matching over 9 bases. CDR3 region: CAWTLPGLARNSYEQYF. CDR3 nucleotides: TGTGCCTGGACCCTACCTGGACTAGCGCGGAACTCCTACGAGCAGTACTTC.